The 5 T cell receptor beta chains listed next were all sequenced from one sample in a study of cytomegalovirus exposure and HLA in healthy donors. Both 60 Vbeta primers and 13 Jbeta primers went into the PCR. Sequenced by immunoSEQ multiplex PCR; TCRdb stores in-frame clones only, minus some. The repertoire holds over 130,000 clones, with over 75% as singletons. Sequencing was done on a sample of PBMCs. These receptors all come from a woman aged 40 to 50 in good health and CMV-seronegative.

This clone was counted a single time. This chain connects TRBV7-8 to TRBJ1-3, with TRBD1 matching 8 bases. Per germline, CDR1 SGHVS and CDR2 FQNEAQ. The CDR3 contains 14 residues. V dropped 5 bases and J dropped 6; count of bases not matched to a gene: 6. CDR3 region: CASSPSQGANTIYF. Here the CDR3 DNA reads TGTGCCAGCAGCCCAAGCCAGGGGGCAAACACCATATATTTT.

V is TRBV5-4 and J is TRBJ2-7, with D possibly TRBD2 on 7 matching bases. Trimming left V 4 bases short and J 6 bases short, with 23 bases between. There are 16 residues in the CDR3. Germline loops: CDR1 SGHNT, CDR2 YYREEE (reference sequence). The CDR3 sequence: CASSLGEGRGFSEQYF. In DNA, the CDR3 is TGTGCCAGCAGCCTCGGGGAGGGCAGGGGCTTTTCCGAGCAGTACTTC.

This chain links TRBV28 with TRBJ1-1; D may be TRBD1 (5 bases). The CDR3 contains 16 residues. Trimming took 3 bases from V and 1 from J, leaving 15 bases between them. Germline V gene sequence: CDR1 MDHEN, CDR2 SYDVKM. The CDR3 is CASSFSPGLRNTEAFF. The CDR3 DNA reads TGTGCCAGCAGTTTCTCACCGGGACTCAGGAACACTGAAGCTTTCTTT.

The chain recombines TRBV5-4 with TRBJ2-2; a possible D gene is TRBD1 (5 bases). Germline CDR1 SGHNT, CDR2 YYREEE (reference sequence). The CDR3 contains 18 residues. With 6 bases removed from V and 0 bases from J, the gap between germline ends came to 21 bases. This CDR3 reads CASTFTRLGPANTGELFF. Here the CDR3 DNA reads TGTGCCAGCACCTTTACGCGTCTGGGGCCCGCGAACACCGGGGAGCTGTTTTTT.

CDR3 amino acids: CASSPRTSGSTGELFF. CDR3 nucleotides: TGTGCCAGCAGTCCCCGGACTAGCGGGAGCACCGGGGAGCTGTTTTTT. The V gene is TRBV5-4, the J gene TRBJ2-2; 13 positions agree with TRBD2. Germline CDR1 is SGHNT and CDR2 is YYREEE (reference sequence). Trimming cost V 5 bases and J 4 bases; bases outside gene matches: 5. CDR3 size: 16 residues. The full variable domain, with the rest looked up from reference TRBV5-4 and TRBJ2-2, is ETGVTQSPTHLIKTRGQQVTLRCSSQSGHNTVSWYQQALGQGPQFIFQYYREEENGRGNFPPRFSGLQFPNYSSELNVNALELDDSALYLCASSPRTSGSTGELFFGEGSRLTVL.